This T cell receptor (beta chain) appears in the sequencing data of a study of radiotherapy plus CTLA-4 blockade in lung cancer. About this clone itself: Its antigen is not identified.

Germline V gene data show CDR1 as LNHDA and CDR2 as SQIVND (reference sequence). The ends were cut back, 4 bases at V and 7 bases at J, with 17 bases in the middle. This CDR3 has 15 amino acids. It was focal radiation plus CTLA-4 blockade with ipilimumab that patients with chemo-refractory metastatic non-small-cell lung cancer received. The study's findings and limits: An expansion of tumor-derived TCR clones occurred in blood after radiotherapy plus ipilimumab.

The repertoire was sequenced with immunoSEQ multiplex PCR; TCRdb's copy has only in-frame clones and lacks some. The sample contains tens of thousands of clones, 60% to 85% of which appear only once. V is TRBV19 and J is TRBJ1-5; possible D gene TRBD1, 5 bases. This sample comprised peripheral blood, obtained from a patient treated with radiotherapy plus ipilimumab. The source of this sequence is a human donor with non-small cell lung cancer who had a partial response to radiotherapy plus ipilimumab. Some clones in this sample may be carry-over from other donors' samples. CDR3 in amino acids: CASSTAFRVGQPQHF. CDR3 sequence (DNA): TGTGCCAGTAGTACGGCCTTCAGGGTAGGACAGCCCCAGCATTTT. Full variable domain (remainder filled in from reference TRBV19 and TRBJ1-5): DGGITQSPKYLFRKEGQNVTLSCEQNLNHDAMYWYRQDPGQGLRLIYYSQIVNDFQKGDIAEGYSVSREKKESFPLTVTSAQKNPTAFYLCASSTAFRVGQPQHFGDGTRLSIL.